This record looks at one TCR beta chain sequence and its context. Its antigen remains unidentified. Sequenced by immunoSEQ multiplex PCR; TCRdb stores in-frame clones only, minus some. The sample shows approximately 22,000 clones, approximately 73% of them seen only once. This CDR3 spans 14 amino acids. Trimming removed 7 bases from V and 3 bases from J; junction bases left unmatched: 6. Germline lookup yields CDR1 LNHDA and CDR2 SQIVND (reference sequence). In the ViraFEST assay, antigen-specific CD4+ clonotypes were identified by expansion after peptide-pool stimulation. When around 10 days of culture had elapsed, CD4+ T cells were isolated. Vaccinated recipients, who were negative for nucleocapsid antibodies, had no history of SARS-CoV-2 infection. This entry is derived from a study of vaccination effects on CD4 cells after COVID-19.

This specimen was CD4+ T cells from PBMCs cultured with HCoV-229E spike peptides, taken before COVID-19 vaccination. The V gene is TRBV19, the J gene TRBJ2-1, with 7 bases lining up with TRBD1. The TCR comes from a human donor who received a COVID-19 vaccine. In DNA, the CDR3 is TGTGCCAGTACCTCGGACAGGTTCTACAATGAGCAGTTCTTC. The encoded protein is CASTSDRFYNEQFF.